This TCR beta chain was sequenced in a study of blood T cell repertoires in COVID-19. Study-level information: Some COVID-19 samples were acute and others convalescent; all came from the United States, Italy and Spain. In each case, the material was cDNA or gDNA derived from T cells, B-cell-depleted T cells, or PBMCs.

The length of the CDR3 is 16 residues. Losses at the gene ends were 4 bases for V and 2 bases for J; bases not matched to a gene: 9. Germline V gene lookup returns CDR1 SGHRS and CDR2 YFSETQ. Per the authors' pipeline: Nucleated cell counts were estimated from reference gene primer amplification. The table came from immunoSEQ multiplex PCR; TCRdb's copy has only in-frame clones and leaves some out. The D gene and trimming were derived from the DNA, and the V and J assignments and clone size from that table. The data contain 35,000 to 50,000 clones, around 80% of them seen just once; the ten biggest clones take up roughly 6.2%.

Sequencing input: peripheral blood. The origin of this receptor is a woman at least 80 years old with acute or convalescent COVID-19. The V and J genes are TRBV5-1 and TRBJ2-3, with TRBD1 matching over 8 bases. The CDR3 DNA sequence: TGCGCCAGCAGCCCGGGACAGGCCTTCGACACAGATACGCAGTATTTT. Its translation is CASSPGQAFDTDTQYF.